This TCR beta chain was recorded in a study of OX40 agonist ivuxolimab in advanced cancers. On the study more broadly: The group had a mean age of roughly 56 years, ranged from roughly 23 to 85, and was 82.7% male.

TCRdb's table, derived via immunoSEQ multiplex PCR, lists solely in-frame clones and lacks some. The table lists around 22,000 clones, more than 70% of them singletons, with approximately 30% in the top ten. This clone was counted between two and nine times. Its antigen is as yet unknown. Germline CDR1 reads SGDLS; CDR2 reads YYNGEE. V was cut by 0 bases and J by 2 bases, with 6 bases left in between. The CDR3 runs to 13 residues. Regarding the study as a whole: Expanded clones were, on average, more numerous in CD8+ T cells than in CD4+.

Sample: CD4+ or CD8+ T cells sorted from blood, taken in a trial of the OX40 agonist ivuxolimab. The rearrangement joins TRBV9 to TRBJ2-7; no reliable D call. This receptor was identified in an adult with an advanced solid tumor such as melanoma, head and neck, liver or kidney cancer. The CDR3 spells CASSVGDPYEQYF. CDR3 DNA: TGTGCCAGCAGCGTAGGCGATCCCTACGAGCAGTACTTC.